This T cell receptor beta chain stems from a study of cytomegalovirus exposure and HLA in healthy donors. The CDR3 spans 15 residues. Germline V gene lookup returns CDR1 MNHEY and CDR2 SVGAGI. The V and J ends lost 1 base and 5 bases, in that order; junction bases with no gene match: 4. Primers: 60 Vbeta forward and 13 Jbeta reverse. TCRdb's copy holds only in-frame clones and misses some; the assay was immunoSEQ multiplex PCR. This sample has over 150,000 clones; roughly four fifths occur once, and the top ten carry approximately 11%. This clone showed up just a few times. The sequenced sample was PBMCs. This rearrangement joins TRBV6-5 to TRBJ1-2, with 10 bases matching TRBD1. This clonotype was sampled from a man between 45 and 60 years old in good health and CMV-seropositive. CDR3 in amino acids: CASSYFRTGGYGYTF. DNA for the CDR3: TGTGCCAGCAGTTACTTTAGGACAGGGGGTTATGGCTACACCTTC.